This T cell receptor (beta chain) emerged from a study of T-cell reconstitution after alpha-beta-depleted transplantation in children. A remark on this clonotype: Its antigen is still unknown.

A library of TCRbeta sequences, prepared with unique molecular identifiers, was generated. TCRdb analysed the PCR reads with MiXCR anew, one entry per CDR3 protein. The sample gives under 450,000 distinct CDR3 sequences, roughly 16% of which show up once; roughly 27% is in the top ten. The CDR3 runs 12 residues. CDR1 is SEHNR and CDR2 is FQNEAQ in the germline V gene (reference sequence). J lost 3 bases, V lost 10 bases, and 2 bases had no gene match. Study results and caveats: T-cell counts and diversity at one year post-transplant came mainly from newly produced T cells. Surviving recipient T cells and thymic progenitors produced the high day-60 TCRbeta diversity seen in some patients.

V usage is TRBV7-9 and J usage is TRBJ2-1; 8 bases map to TRBD1. Sequenced here: PBMCs, mostly from graft donor cells, sampled 360 days after TCRalphabeta/CD19-depleted stem cell transplant. This TCR was recovered from a boy less than two years old who had a stem cell transplant for Wiskott-Aldrich syndrome, so the T cells may come from the graft donor. The CDR3 region is CATGQGYNEQFF. Written as DNA, the CDR3 is TGTGCCACCGGACAGGGCTACAATGAGCAGTTCTTC.